One and the same sample provided the 26 T cell receptor beta chains below, sequenced in a study of blood T cell repertoires in COVID-19. Measured with immunoSEQ multiplex PCR; TCRdb has only the in-frame clones, and not every one. The sample holds tens of thousands of clones; 83% are singletons and the top ten take over 15%. The sequencing sample was made of peripheral blood. These receptors were taken from a woman aged 60-70 years with acute or convalescent COVID-19.

This clone was seen just once. J is TRBJ1-5 and V is TRBV7-8; 8 bases fit TRBD1. The ends lost 5 bases at V and 2 bases at J; junction bases unmatched: 8. CDR1 is SGHVS and CDR2 is FQNEAQ in the germline V gene. This CDR3 is built from 16 residues. The CDR3 DNA reads TGTGCCAGCAGCCTAGTACAGGGGGATGGCAATCAGCCCCAGCATTTT. Protein product: CASSLVQGDGNQPQHF.

The DNA for the CDR3 is TGTGCCAGCAGCTTAGGACTAGCGGGAAGTAGAGAGACCCAGTACTTC. It translates to CASSLGLAGSRETQYF. The chain joins TRBV11-3 to TRBJ2-5, with 11 bases that match TRBD2. The CDR3 totals 16 residues. With V trimmed by 1 base and J by 4 bases, 5 bases remained unmatched. Per the germline V gene, CDR1 is SGHNT and CDR2 is YENEEA.

This rearrangement joins TRBV30 to TRBJ1-1; D may be TRBD1 (6 bases). Germline CDR1 and CDR2: GTSNPN and SVGIG (reference sequence). With 0 bases removed from V and 1 base from J, the gap between germline ends came to 15 bases. The CDR3 spans 16 residues. The CDR3 region has the DNA TGTGCCTGGAGTGTTTTGGGGGCGCACAAGAACACTGAAGCTTTCTTT. It encodes CAWSVLGAHKNTEAFF.

The sample holds one count of this clone. V and J are TRBV4-2 and TRBJ1-2; unclear D gene. Germline CDR1 is LGHNA and CDR2 is YNFKEQ. CDR3 size: 14 residues. V gave up 1 base and J gave up 8 bases, with 14 bases separating them. The CDR3 coding sequence is TGTGCCAGCAGCCAAGTTGGCCCTTGGCAAGGCTACACCTTC. It specifies CASSQVGPWQGYTF.

This clone appeared once. The V call is TRBV5-1, the J call TRBJ2-1; 10 positions agree with TRBD2. The CDR3 has 16 amino acids. The J segment lost 8 bases and the V segment lost 3 bases, leaving 11 bases of the junction unmatched. The germline V gene encodes CDR1 SGHRS and CDR2 YFSETQ. CDR3 protein: CASSSKRGGLVDEQFF. CDR3 DNA: TGCGCCAGCAGCTCGAAGCGGGGGGGCTTGGTCGATGAGCAGTTCTTC.

The rearrangement uses TRBV6-2 or TRBV6-3 and TRBJ1-4; no clear D gene. Between the trimmed V and J ends, which lost 2 bases and 5 bases, there was a span of 15 bases. Germline V CDR1 and CDR2: MNHEY, SVGEGT. This CDR3 spans 16 amino acids. DNA of the CDR3: TGTGCCAGCAGTTACCCCCAGGCCACCGAGAATGAAAAACTGTTTTTT. Its translation is CASSYPQATENEKLFF.

The CDR3 nucleotides read TGTGCCAGCTCTTTAGAAGGGGGTTACGGCTACACCTTC. Translation gives CASSLEGGYGYTF. The chain combines TRBV2 with TRBJ1-2, with a possible D match to TRBD1 (6 bases). The V and J ends lost 8 bases and 8 bases respectively, with 18 bases between them. Looked up from germline, CDR1 is SNHLY and CDR2 is FYNNEI. The CDR3 loop spans 13 amino acids.

The V gene is TRBV7-9, the J gene TRBJ1-2; D possibly corresponds to TRBD1 (6 bases). Trimming took 7 bases from V and 8 from J, leaving 23 bases between them. This CDR3 comprises 15 residues. Germline-derived CDR1 and CDR2 are SEHNR and FQNEAQ (reference sequence). CDR3 loop: CASTPDFRGKGGYTF. CDR3 DNA sequence: TGTGCCAGCACCCCTGACTTCAGGGGAAAGGGAGGCTACACCTTC.

This sequence joins TRBV19 and TRBJ1-3; D is uncertain. Germline V CDR1 and CDR2: LNHDA, SQIVND (reference sequence). The CDR3 has 17 residues. V dropped 1 base and J dropped 0 bases, with 13 bases sitting between them. The CDR3 sequence: CASSIGAGSLSGNTIYF. Here the CDR3 DNA reads TGTGCCAGTAGTATAGGGGCTGGATCTCTCTCTGGAAACACCATATATTTT.

This chain joins TRBV11-3 and TRBJ2-1; 15 bases align to TRBD2. The germline V gene encodes CDR1 SGHNT and CDR2 YENEEA. The V gene end was trimmed by 5 bases and the J gene end by 9 bases; junction bases not matched to a gene: 5. The CDR3 is 15 amino acids. CDR3 bases: TGTGCCAGCAGCACGGGACTAGCGGGAGGTCTTGAGCAGTTCTTC. It encodes CASSTGLAGGLEQFF.

The chain recombines TRBV7-2 with TRBJ2-3; 11 nucleotides match TRBD1. From germline, CDR1 is SGHTA and CDR2 FQGNSA. Losses at the gene ends were 5 bases for V and 4 bases for J; bases not matched to a gene: 5. CDR3 size: 15 residues. CDR3 sequence (DNA): TGTGCCAGCAGCAAGGACAGGGGGCGGCCAGATACGCAGTATTTT. Translating it yields CASSKDRGRPDTQYF.

J is TRBJ1-1 and V is TRBV5-1; TRBD1 matches 9 bases. The CDR3 has 15 residues. Germline CDR1 is SGHRS and CDR2 is YFSETQ. J lost 5 bases, V lost 4 bases, and 9 bases had no gene match. Here the CDR3 reads CASSPHGQGRTEAFF. DNA of the CDR3: TGCGCCAGCAGCCCCCACGGACAGGGGAGGACTGAAGCTTTCTTT.

The rearrangement uses TRBV24-1 and TRBJ2-7; 10 bases map to TRBD2. The CDR3 loop spans 16 amino acids. Unmatched junction bases numbered 4, after V lost 0 bases and J lost 3 bases. Germline V CDR1 and CDR2: KGHDR, SFDVKD. CDR3 nucleotides: TGTGCCACCAGTGATTTGAAGGGACTAGCGAACTACGAGCAGTACTTC. It codes for CATSDLKGLANYEQYF.

The gene calls are TRBV6-5 and TRBJ1-1; 7 bases map to TRBD1. The germline CDR1 and CDR2 sequences are MNHEY and SVGAGI. This CDR3 is built from 14 residues. Trimming removed 7 bases from V and 3 bases from J; junction bases left unmatched: 8. The CDR3 loop reads CASTTSGGDTEAFF. In DNA form, the CDR3 reads TGTGCCAGCACCACCTCAGGGGGAGACACTGAAGCTTTCTTT.

CDR3 sequence (DNA): TGTGCCAGCAGCGGGAGCGGCCCCGAGACCCAGTACTTC. This encodes CASSGSGPETQYF. The rearrangement links TRBV7-9 to TRBJ2-5, with D perhaps TRBD2 (5 bases). V lost 5 bases, J lost 5 bases, and 12 bases lay in between. The germline V gene encodes CDR1 SEHNR and CDR2 FQNEAQ (reference sequence). This CDR3 contains 13 residues.

CDR3 in DNA: TGTGCCAGCAGCTTGTCGCCAGACACTGAAGCTTTCTTT. This gives the protein CASSLSPDTEAFF. V and J are TRBV5-4 and TRBJ1-1; no clear D. The CDR3 sequence is 13 residues long. Germline lookup yields CDR1 SGHNT and CDR2 YYREEE (reference sequence). With 1 base removed from V and 3 bases from J, the gap between germline ends came to 7 bases.

The J gene is TRBJ1-2, the V gene TRBV7-2; D perhaps matches TRBD1 (6 bases). V was pared by 1 base and J by 6 bases, with 15 bases between. The CDR3 covers 15 residues. Germline CDR1 SGHTA, CDR2 FQGNSA. CDR3 in amino acids: CASSLGFGGGNGYTF. DNA for the CDR3: TGTGCCAGCAGCTTAGGCTTTGGGGGCGGAAATGGCTACACCTTC.

The chain carries TRBV10-3 and TRBJ2-7, with 15 bases aligning to TRBD2. CDR1 is ENHRY and CDR2 is SYGVKD in the germline V gene. J lost 3 bases, V lost 5 bases, and 2 bases had no gene match. The CDR3 contains 15 residues. CDR3 in amino acids: CAISRTSGRDYEQYF. The CDR3 DNA follows: TGTGCCATCAGTAGGACTAGCGGGAGGGACTACGAGCAGTACTTC.

This chain uses TRBV27 with TRBJ1-2, with D perhaps matching TRBD1 (6 bases). The CDR3 has 17 residues. Per the germline V gene, CDR1 is MNHEY and CDR2 is SMNVEV (reference sequence). V lost 1 base and J 0 bases, leaving 15 bases between the germline ends. CDR3 DNA sequence: TGTGCCAGCAGTTTATTCGCCCCGCGGACAGCTAACTATGGCTACACCTTC. Protein: CASSLFAPRTANYGYTF.

The J gene is TRBJ1-3, the V gene TRBV5-4, with D maybe TRBD1 (5 bases). The germline V gene has CDR1 SGHNT and CDR2 YYREEE (reference sequence). The germline V and J ends were trimmed by 5 bases and 0 bases, with 12 bases remaining between them. CDR3 length: 15 residues. CDR3 in amino acids: CASSGGRDSGNTIYF. The CDR3 DNA sequence: TGTGCCAGCAGTGGCGGCAGGGACTCTGGAAACACCATATATTTT.

This chain joins TRBV7-9 and TRBJ1-2; D is unclear. V gave up 5 bases and J gave up 6 bases, with 13 bases separating them. Germline V gene data show CDR1 as SEHNR and CDR2 as FQNEAQ (reference sequence). CDR3 length: 13 amino acids. For the CDR3, the DNA is TGTGCCAGCAGCCCGGGTCCTGCGGATGGCTACACCTTC. Translation: CASSPGPADGYTF.

V gene TRBV19 combines with J gene TRBJ2-1, with 8 bases aligning to TRBD2. The length of the CDR3 is 14 residues. With 7 bases clipped from V and 4 bases from J, the junction kept 6 bases outside the gene matches. Germline V gives CDR1 LNHDA, CDR2 SQIVND (reference sequence). The CDR3 DNA reads as TGTGCCAGTAAGGACGCGGGGGGATACAATGAGCAGTTCTTC. The encoded protein is CASKDAGGYNEQFF.

The chain carries TRBV6-5 and TRBJ2-2; 9 nucleotides align to TRBD1. V dropped 6 bases and J dropped 6; count of bases not matched to a gene: 5. Germline assignment: CDR1 MNHEY and CDR2 SVGAGI. The CDR3 covers 14 residues. This CDR3 reads CASRTQGAPGELFF. Written as DNA, the CDR3 is TGTGCCAGCAGAACACAGGGGGCCCCCGGGGAGCTGTTTTTT.

This clone has just a few counts. The chain links TRBV6-5 to TRBJ2-7, with a tentative D call TRBD1 (6 bases). The V end was cut by 2 bases, the J end by 4 bases, with 12 bases between. The germline gives CDR1 MNHEY, CDR2 SVGAGI. The CDR3 runs 14 residues. The CDR3 sequence is CASSYQGWSYEQYF. The CDR3 DNA sequence: TGTGCCAGCAGTTACCAGGGGTGGTCTTACGAGCAGTACTTC.

The sample holds a few counts of this clone. The rearrangement links TRBV12-3 or TRBV12-4 to TRBJ1-1, with D possibly matching TRBD1 (5 bases). The V gene lost 3 bases and the J gene lost 3 bases, with 8 bases spanning the gap. This CDR3 region has 13 residues. CDR3: CASSFGRDTEAFF. The CDR3, as DNA: TGTGCCAGCAGTTTCGGCAGGGACACTGAAGCTTTCTTT.

This chain uses TRBV20-1 with TRBJ1-2; no clear D. The CDR3 runs to 14 residues. Trimming cost V 3 bases and J 3 bases, with 14 bases left between them. Germline V CDR1 and CDR2: DFQATT, SNEGSKA (reference sequence). CDR3 sequence: CSASRPGLDYGYTF. The CDR3, as DNA: TGCAGTGCTAGTCGGCCAGGATTAGACTATGGCTACACCTTC.